This T cell receptor (beta chain) was found in a study of Ad26.COV2.S vaccination and SARS-CoV-2 variants. The treatment was: about 20 received Ad26.COV2.S at low or high dose, single or two shots; roughly five received placebo; per-sample allocation not given. Day 63 after the first vaccine or placebo injection was the time point for sampling. Boston provided a donor who was an adult aged 18-55 years. Clones were read by immunoSEQ multiplex PCR, and TCRdb kept only the in-frame ones, dropping some. Here the sample spans approximately 500,000 clones, around 85% being singletons. This clone came up a few times. Germline lookup yields CDR1 GTSNPN and CDR2 SVGIG (reference sequence). CDR3 length: 13 residues. Trimming left V 2 bases short and J 7 bases short, with 15 bases between.

The sequence came from a person aged 18-60 years who received the Ad26.COV2.S COVID-19 vaccine or a placebo. The sample in question was peripheral blood, obtained in a trial of Ad26.COV2.S vaccine versus placebo. This chain joins TRBV30 and TRBJ2-7, with a tentative D call TRBD1 (6 bases). The CDR3 protein is CAWSWAGVNEQYF. The CDR3 coding sequence is TGTGCCTGGAGTTGGGCAGGGGTCAATGAGCAGTACTTC.